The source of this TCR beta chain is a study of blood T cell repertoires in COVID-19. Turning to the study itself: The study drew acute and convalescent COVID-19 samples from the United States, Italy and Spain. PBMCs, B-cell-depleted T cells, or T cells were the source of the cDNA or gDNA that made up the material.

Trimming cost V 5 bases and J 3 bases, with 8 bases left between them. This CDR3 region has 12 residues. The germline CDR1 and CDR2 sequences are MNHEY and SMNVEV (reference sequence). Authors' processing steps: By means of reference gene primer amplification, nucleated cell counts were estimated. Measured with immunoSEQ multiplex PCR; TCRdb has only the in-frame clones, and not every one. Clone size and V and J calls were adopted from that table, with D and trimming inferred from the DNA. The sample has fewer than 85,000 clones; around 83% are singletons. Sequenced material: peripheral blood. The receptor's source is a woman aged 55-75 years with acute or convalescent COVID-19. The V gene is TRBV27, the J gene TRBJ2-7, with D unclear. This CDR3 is CASSVAGYEQYF. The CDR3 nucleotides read TGTGCCAGCAGTGTCGCAGGCTACGAGCAGTACTTC.